This is a list of T cell receptor beta chains from one sample in a study of T cell repertoires in cytomegalovirus infection. These TCRs are of unknown antigen specificity. TCRdb processed the reads anew with MiXCR; each CDR3 protein has one entry. The data contain about 770,000 distinct CDR3 sequences, around 29% of them singletons. The source material was cultured CD8+ T cells from PBMCs, sampled from culture after CMV antigen stimulation. These receptor sequences come from a human donor in good health (CMV status not recorded). Some clones in this sample may be carry-over from other donors' samples. The CDR3 runs from the conserved cysteine through the conserved F or W. A D gene is named only where the DNA matches it firmly. Expanded clones are given a class, and other clones once, few, many or no size at all.

TRBJ2-2	NA	NA	TRBV6-2/TRBV6-3	TGTGCCACCCTAGACTCAGCGAACACCGGGGAGCTGTTTTTT	CATLDSANTGELFF
TRBJ2-1	once	NA	TRBV2	TGTGCCGGCTACAGGGCCGATCTGCCGGGGCAGTTCTTC	CAGYRADLPGQFF
TRBJ1-3	NA	NA	TRBV6-1	TGTGCCAACAGTCCCCAGCGAGGGACATCGGGAAACACCATATATTTT	CANSPQRGTSGNTIYF
TRBJ2-5	NA	NA	TRBV5-1	TGCGCCAGCAGCTTGCATTGGGAGACCCAGTACTTC	CASSLHWETQYF
TRBJ2-1	few	NA	TRBV7-9	TGTGCCAGCAGCTTGCCCACAGGCCTGCCCTACAATGAGCAGTTCTTC	CASSLPTGLPYNEQFF
TRBJ1-3	few	TRBD1	TRBV27	TGTGCCAGCAGTGACAGGGTAAATTCTGGAAACACCATATATTTT	CASSDRVNSGNTIYF
TRBJ1-1	NA	NA	TRBV7-3	TGTGCCAGCAGCTTAAGCCCGGGAGGGAACACTGAAGCTTTCTTT	CASSLSPGGNTEAFF
TRBJ1-1	NA	NA	TRBV19	TGTGCCAGTAGTACTGGCCCCACACCGAAGGCTGAAGCTTTCTTT	CASSTGPTPKAEAFF
TRBJ2-1	once	NA	TRBV4-2	TGTGCCAGCAGCCAAGATTGGCGGCTCCCGGAGTTCTTC	CASSQDWRLPEFF
TRBJ1-5	NA	NA	TRBV27	TGTGCCAGCAGCCCAGGCAGCGGAGGGGCGCCCCAGCATTTT	CASSPGSGGAPQHF
TRBJ2-1	NA	NA	TRBV7-6	TGTGCCAGCAGCTCTCAGGGAGAGTATTACAATGAGCAGTTCTTC	CASSSQGEYYNEQFF
TRBJ1-1	NA	NA	TRBV4-1	TGCGCCAGCAGCCAAGATTTTGGGAACACTGAAGCTTTCTTT	CASSQDFGNTEAFF
TRBJ2-1	many	NA	TRBV7-2	TGTGCCAGCAGCCCAGAGGGGGCGGGATGGCATGAGCAGTTCTTC	CASSPEGAGWHEQFF
TRBJ1-2	many	NA	TRBV7-9	TGTGCCAGCAGCCTAGACGGCTATGGCTACACCTTC	CASSLDGYGYTF
TRBJ2-1	NA	NA	TRBV27	TGTGCCAGCAGTGCCAGGGACATTCAATACAATGAGCAGTTCTTC	CASSARDIQYNEQFF
TRBJ1-1	NA	TRBD1	TRBV6-6	TGTGCCAGCAGTTACTCCCGGGACAGTTACATGAACACTGAAGCTTTCTTT	CASSYSRDSYMNTEAFF
TRBJ1-5	NA	TRBD1	TRBV12-3/TRBV12-4	TGTGCCAGCAGTTTAGGAGGGGGCGGAAGCAATCAGCCCCAGCATTTT	CASSLGGGGSNQPQHF
TRBJ1-5	NA	TRBD1	TRBV6-6	TGTGCCAGCAGTATCCGGGACAGGGATCAGCCCCAGCATTTT	CASSIRDRDQPQHF
TRBJ2-1	few	NA	TRBV7-4	TGTGCCAGCAGCTTAAAAGGGCATGAGCAGTTCTTC	CASSLKGHEQFF
TRBJ1-4	many	NA	TRBV7-6	TGTGCCAGCAGCTCACGCCAAAATAATGAAAAACTGTTTTTT	CASSSRQNNEKLFF
TRBJ2-1	NA	TRBD2	TRBV24-1	TGTGCCACCAGTGATTTCGGGGGGGACAATGAGCAGTTCTTC	CATSDFGGDNEQFF